This T cell receptor beta chain emerged from a study of shared clonotypes between healthy human individuals. Turning to the study itself: Three plates were used per donor for CD4 naive, three for CD4 memory, two for CD8 naive and one for CD8 memory.

Germline V CDR1 and CDR2: MDHEN, SYDVKM. V gave up 4 bases and J gave up 3 bases, with 13 bases separating them. This CDR3 contains 14 residues. Sequencing was performed with immunoSEQ multiplex PCR; in TCRdb, only in-frame clones are kept and a portion is missing. The sample records 700,000 or so clones, 72% being singletons. V is TRBV28 and J is TRBJ2-7; maybe TRBD2 (6 bases). This receptor was obtained from a woman in her twenties or thirties in good health. The sample taken for sequencing was memory CD4+ T cells sorted from blood. The subset is: CD45RA-negative fraction. The CDR3 nucleotides read TGTGCCAGCAGTTCGTATCGGGAGAGCTACGAGCAGTACTTC. It codes for CASSSYRESYEQYF.